These 18 T cell receptor beta chains share one sample of origin, sequenced in a study of human T cells and chemical hapten exposure. Within the library, unique molecular identifiers were attached to each individual cDNA molecule. TCRdb processed the reads anew with MiXCR; each CDR3 protein has one entry. This sample yields more than 100,000 distinct CDR3 sequences, of which roughly 8.5% are seen a single time; approximately 1.5% belongs to the top ten. The authors' total RNA extraction used unfractionated whole blood. Material: whole blood. The receptors were gathered from a human donor in good health. Some clones in this sample may be carry-over from other donors' samples.

In its sample, this clonotype was seen many times. The chain has TRBV28 and TRBJ1-2; D may be TRBD1 (5 bases). Germline-derived CDR1 and CDR2 are MDHEN and SYDVKM. V gave up 6 bases and J gave up 0 bases, with 14 bases separating them. This CDR3 region has 15 residues. The CDR3 region is CASRSDSEANYGYTF. The CDR3 bases are TGTGCCAGCAGGAGTGACAGTGAAGCTAACTATGGCTACACCTTC.

The rearrangement joins TRBV27 to TRBJ2-2, with 10 bases that match TRBD1. Germline V gene sequence: CDR1 MNHEY, CDR2 SMNVEV (reference sequence). There are 18 residues in the CDR3. V shed 7 bases and J 2 bases; nucleotides not matched to a gene: 13. This CDR3 reads CASTTTRDRGANTGELFF. The CDR3, as DNA: TGTGCCAGCACCACGACGAGGGACAGGGGCGCTAACACCGGGGAGCTGTTTTTT.

The rearrangement joins TRBV7-8 to TRBJ1-2; D is undetermined. Germline V gene lookup returns CDR1 SGHVS and CDR2 FQNEAQ. V gave up 7 bases and J gave up 0 bases, with 9 bases separating them. This CDR3 is built from 13 residues. The CDR3 region has the DNA TGTGCCAGCATGGGGTTAGCTAACTATGGCTACACCTTC. Its translation is CASMGLANYGYTF.

This clonotype was observed a few times. The rearrangement joins TRBV9 to TRBJ2-1; tentative D call: TRBD2 (5 bases). Germline V gene lookup returns CDR1 SGDLS and CDR2 YYNGEE. V was clipped by 0 bases and J by 0 bases, with 7 bases between them. The CDR3 is made up of 15 amino acids. CDR3 coding DNA: TGTGCCAGCAGCGTAGTTGGGAGCTCCTACAATGAGCAGTTCTTC. Protein product: CASSVVGSSYNEQFF.

This clonotype occurred a few times. The chain uses TRBV12-3 or TRBV12-4 and TRBJ1-2, with D possibly being TRBD1 (6 bases). The CDR3 is 13 amino acids. Trimming cost V 5 bases and J 8 bases, with 15 bases left between them. The CDR3 spells CASSPQQGWGYTF. In DNA form, the CDR3 reads TGTGCCAGCAGTCCTCAACAGGGATGGGGCTACACCTTC.

The chain recombines TRBV13 with TRBJ1-1, with 10 bases identical to TRBD1. Germline CDR1 PRHDT, CDR2 FYEKMQ (reference sequence). CDR3 length: 15 amino acids. With 4 bases clipped from V and 5 bases from J, the junction kept 7 bases outside the gene matches. CDR3 nucleotides: TGTGCCAGCAGCTCAATGACAGGGGGCGAGACTGAAGCTTTCTTT. It translates to CASSSMTGGETEAFF.

The CDR3 region has the DNA TGTGCCAGCAGTTACTCGACGACGGGAGGAATCTCCTACGAGCAGTACTTC. The encoded protein is CASSYSTTGGISYEQYF. The gene calls are TRBV6-2 or TRBV6-3 and TRBJ2-7, with 7 bases that match TRBD2. The CDR3 has 17 residues. Per the germline V gene, CDR1 is MNHEY and CDR2 is SVGEGT. V was clipped by 0 bases and J by 0 bases; unmatched bases: 8.

In its sample, this clonotype was seen a few times. V gene TRBV7-6 combines with J gene TRBJ2-1; perhaps TRBD1 as D (5 bases). CDR3 length equals 16 residues. Looked up from germline, CDR1 is SGHVS and CDR2 is FNYEAQ. V lost 0 bases, J lost 3 bases, and 12 bases lay in between. CDR3 DNA sequence: TGTGCCAGCAGCTTAGCTCCAGGGCCCGACTACAATGAGCAGTTCTTC. Translating it yields CASSLAPGPDYNEQFF.

The chain has TRBV25-1 and TRBJ1-5; D not certain. Germline CDR1 and CDR2: MGHDK and SYGVNS. The CDR3 totals 14 residues. V gave up 2 bases and J gave up 2 bases, with 7 bases separating them. The CDR3 loop is CASSELGGNQPQHF. CDR3 nucleotides: TGTGCCAGCAGTGAACTTGGGGGCAATCAGCCCCAGCATTTT.

V is TRBV4-1 and J is TRBJ1-1; tentatively, D is TRBD1 (6 bases). This CDR3 spans 17 amino acids. With 2 bases removed from V and 0 bases from J, the gap between germline ends came to 16 bases. Germline V gives CDR1 MGHRA, CDR2 YSYEKL. This chain's CDR3 is CASSQPQGQLMNTEAFF. For the CDR3, the DNA is TGCGCCAGCAGCCAACCCCAGGGGCAGCTAATGAACACTGAAGCTTTCTTT.

This chain joins TRBV27 and TRBJ1-6; D is unclear. The CDR3 extends over 13 amino acids. The V gene's germline CDR1 is MNHEY and CDR2 SMNVEV (reference sequence). Trimming shortened V by 2 bases and J by 9 bases, and 8 bases separated the two germline ends. The CDR3 coding sequence is TGTGCCAGCAGTTTAGGGTCAGGTTCACCCCTCCACTTT. It codes for CASSLGSGSPLHF.

This rearrangement joins TRBV5-1 to TRBJ2-3, with D unclear. The V gene's germline CDR1 is SGHRS and CDR2 YFSETQ. V was shortened by 6 bases and J by 2 bases, with 4 bases between the two germline ends. The CDR3 sequence is 11 residues long. The DNA for the CDR3 is TGCGCCAGCACTAACACAGATACGCAGTATTTT. As protein: CASTNTDTQYF.

This clonotype was found many times. The chain uses TRBV10-3 and TRBJ2-3, with 8 bases identical to TRBD2. Germline trimming cut 3 bases from V and 4 bases from J; bases unmatched to any gene: 6. Germline assignment: CDR1 ENHRY and CDR2 SYGVKD. The CDR3 loop spans 15 amino acids. The chain's CDR3 is CAISEPGLVADTQYF. CDR3 DNA: TGTGCCATCAGTGAACCGGGACTAGTCGCAGATACGCAGTATTTT.

V gene TRBV2 combines with J gene TRBJ2-7; 7 bases map to TRBD1. CDR3 length equals 13 residues. With 6 bases clipped from V and 5 bases from J, the junction kept 7 bases outside the gene matches. Germline CDR1 reads SNHLY; CDR2 reads FYNNEI. The CDR3 DNA reads TGTGCCAGCAGCTTAAACAGGGGAAACGAGCAGTACTTC. This gives the protein CASSLNRGNEQYF.

This clonotype has only a few counts. The gene calls are TRBV6-7 and TRBJ2-1; D is unresolved. TRBV6-7 is an ORF, and what it does is uncertain. The V gene lost 2 bases and the J gene lost 10 bases, with 0 bases spanning the gap. This CDR3 region has 9 residues. The CDR3 DNA sequence: TGTGCCAGCAGTTACGAGCAGTTCTTC. This sequence encodes CASSYEQFF.

This clonotype turned up a few times. The chain employs TRBV19 and TRBJ2-6; 9 bases agree with TRBD1. The length of the CDR3 is 17 residues. With V trimmed by 4 bases and J by 0 bases, 4 bases remained unmatched. Germline V lookup: CDR1 LNHDA, CDR2 SQIVND (reference sequence). The CDR3 nucleotides read TGTGCCAGTAGTAGGGACAGGGAGAGCTCTGGGGCCAACGTCCTGACTTTC. Translated: CASSRDRESSGANVLTF.

This clonotype was picked up many times. V usage is TRBV20-1 and J usage is TRBJ1-3; the match to TRBD1 covers 7 bases. The CDR3 covers 13 residues. After removal of 5 bases from V and 8 bases from J, the junction contained 9 bases not matched to a gene. Germline V lookup: CDR1 DFQATT, CDR2 SNEGSKA (reference sequence). This CDR3 is CSAGTGEMDTIYF. CDR3 in DNA: TGCAGTGCTGGTACAGGGGAAATGGACACCATATATTTT.

Written as DNA, the CDR3 is TGTGCCAGCAGGGCTCCTAGCGGGCATAGCTCCTACAATGAGCAGTTCTTC. This gives the protein CASRAPSGHSSYNEQFF. The gene calls are TRBV7-9 and TRBJ2-1; 8 nucleotides line up with TRBD2. In germline, CDR1 is SEHNR, CDR2 FQNEAQ (reference sequence). V dropped 6 bases and J dropped 0; count of bases not matched to a gene: 10. The CDR3 consists of 17 residues.